This TCR beta chain was sequenced for a study of breast tumors, draining lymph nodes, adjacent tissues. The CDR3 has 11 amino acids. Per the germline V gene, CDR1 is SNHLY and CDR2 is FYNNEI. The V end was cut by 4 bases, the J end by 14 bases, with 9 bases between. MiXCR, run by TCRdb on the multiplex PCR reads, gives a single entry per CDR3 protein. This table holds about 16,000 distinct CDR3 sequences, around 50% found once. The sequencing sample was made of tumor-adjacent breast tissue. The TCR comes from a female donor with breast cancer. Some clones in this sample may be carry-over from other donors' samples. This chain uses TRBV2 with TRBJ1-6; D gene unclear. Here the CDR3 reads CASSVFSALHF. The CDR3 DNA is TGTGCCAGCAGTGTTTTCTCGGCCCTCCACTTT.